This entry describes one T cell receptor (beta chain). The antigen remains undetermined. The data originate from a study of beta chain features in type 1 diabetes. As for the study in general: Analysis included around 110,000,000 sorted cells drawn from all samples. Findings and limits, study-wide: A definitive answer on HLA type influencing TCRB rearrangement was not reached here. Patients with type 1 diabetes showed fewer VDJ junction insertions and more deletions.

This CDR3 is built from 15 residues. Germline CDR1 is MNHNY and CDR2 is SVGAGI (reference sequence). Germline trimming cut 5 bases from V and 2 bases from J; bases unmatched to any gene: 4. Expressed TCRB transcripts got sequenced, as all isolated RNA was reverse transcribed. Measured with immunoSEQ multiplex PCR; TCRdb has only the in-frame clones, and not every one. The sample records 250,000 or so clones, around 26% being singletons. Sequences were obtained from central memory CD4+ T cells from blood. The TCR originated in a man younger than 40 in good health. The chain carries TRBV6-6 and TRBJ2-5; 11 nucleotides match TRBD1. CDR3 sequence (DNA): TGTGCCAGCAGTCTTCGGGACAGGGGGCAAGAGACCCAGTACTTC. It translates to CASSLRDRGQETQYF.